This T cell receptor beta chain was found in a study of blood T cell repertoires in COVID-19. TCRdb's table, derived via immunoSEQ multiplex PCR, lists solely in-frame clones and lacks some. The sample has fewer than 90,000 clones, about 71% seen once; the top ten hold about 4.2%. This clone has a handful of counts. The CDR3 loop spans 12 amino acids. The V gene end was trimmed by 7 bases and the J gene end by 4 bases; junction bases not matched to a gene: 3. The germline CDR1 and CDR2 sequences are MDHEN and SYDVKM. The rearrangement links TRBV28 to TRBJ1-2, with TRBD1 matching 7 bases. The sample taken for sequencing was peripheral blood. The source is a woman in her 50s with acute or convalescent COVID-19. In DNA, the CDR3 is TGTGCCAGCACCAGGGACAGCTATGGCTACACCTTC. Translating it yields CASTRDSYGYTF.